The source of this T cell receptor beta chain is a study of beta chain features in type 1 diabetes. All of the isolated RNA was reverse transcribed, so expressed TCRB transcripts were sequenced. Assay: immunoSEQ multiplex PCR; the TCRdb copy retains only in-frame clones and omits some. The repertoire holds roughly 380,000 clones, with roughly a fifth as singletons. Germline loops: CDR1 SGHVS, CDR2 FNYEAQ. CDR3 length: 14 amino acids. Between the trimmed V and J ends, which lost 6 bases and 5 bases, there was a span of 16 bases. This clone was seen only a few times. This clonotype was obtained from a woman younger than 35 in good health. The specimen was naive CD4+ T cells from blood. This chain uses TRBV7-6 with TRBJ2-5, with D possibly matching TRBD2 (7 bases). Written as DNA, the CDR3 is TGTGCCAGCAGACCAAGGGGGGGGAGTGAGACCCAGTACTTC. It codes for CASRPRGGSETQYF.